This T cell receptor (beta chain) originates from a study of CD8+ T cells in alopecia areata. About the research overall: Oral tofacitinib (5 to 10 mg twice daily) was administered to treated patients.

Whole-study findings and limits: Tofacitinib significantly decreased scalp clonality and expanded CD8+ clones among top 100. Scalp samples also yield sequences from resident alphabeta T cells of normal skin.

Extraction of RNA preceded its reverse transcription into cDNA, which served as the sequencing template. The data were produced by immunoSEQ multiplex PCR, yet TCRdb's version contains in-frame clones alone and is incomplete. In the table there are around 19,000 clones, around 60% of which are singletons. Treatment defined: oral pan-JAK inhibitor, 5-10 mg twice daily. Specimens obtained from alopecia areata patients comprised lesional scalp punch biopsies and peripheral blood. A word on this clone: What it binds is unknown.

The J segment lost 5 bases and the V segment lost 6 bases, leaving 12 bases of the junction unmatched. CDR3 length: 15 amino acids. Germline values: CDR1 SGHTA, CDR2 FQGNSA. The genes are TRBV7-2 and TRBJ2-7, with 8 bases lining up with TRBD1. The material was skin, obtained at week 4, from a patient treated with tofacitinib. The receptor's source is a human donor with alopecia areata. The CDR3 DNA sequence: TGTGCCAGCAGTCCTACCGGGACAGGTCAGAACGAGCAGTACTTC. Its protein is CASSPTGTGQNEQYF.